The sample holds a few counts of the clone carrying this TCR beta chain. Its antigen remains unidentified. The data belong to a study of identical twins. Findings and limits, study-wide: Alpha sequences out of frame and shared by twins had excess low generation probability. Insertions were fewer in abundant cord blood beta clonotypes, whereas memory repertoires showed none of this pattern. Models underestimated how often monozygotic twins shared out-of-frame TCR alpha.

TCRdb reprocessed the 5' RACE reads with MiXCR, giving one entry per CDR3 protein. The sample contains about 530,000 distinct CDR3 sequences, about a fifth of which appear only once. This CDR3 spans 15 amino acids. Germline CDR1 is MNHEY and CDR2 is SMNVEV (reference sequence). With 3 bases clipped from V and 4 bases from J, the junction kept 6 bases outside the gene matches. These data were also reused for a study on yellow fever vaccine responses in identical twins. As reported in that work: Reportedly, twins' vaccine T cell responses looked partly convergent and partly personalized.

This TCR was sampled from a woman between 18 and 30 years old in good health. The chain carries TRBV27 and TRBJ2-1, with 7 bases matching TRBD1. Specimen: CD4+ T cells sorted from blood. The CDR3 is CASSFFGTVYNEQFF. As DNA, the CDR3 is TGTGCCAGCAGTTTTTTCGGGACAGTGTACAATGAGCAGTTCTTC.